Listed here are 16 T cell receptor beta chains from one sample, sequenced in a study of blood T cell repertoires in COVID-19. The repertoire was sequenced with immunoSEQ multiplex PCR; TCRdb's copy has only in-frame clones and lacks some. The table lists 400,000 to 500,000 clones, around 87% of them singletons. The specimen was PBMCs or T cells enriched from blood (not recorded which). All receptors derive from a middle-aged woman who had recovered from COVID-19.

CDR3 amino acids: CSVRPGTANTEAFF. The CDR3 nucleotides read TGCAGCGTGCGTCCCGGGACTGCGAACACTGAAGCTTTCTTT. The chain combines TRBV29-1 with TRBJ1-1; possible D gene TRBD1, 5 bases. V lost 6 bases, J lost 1 base, and 15 bases lay in between. Germline assignment: CDR1 SQVTM and CDR2 ANQGSEA. This CDR3 has 14 amino acids. Full variable domain (missing parts from reference TRBV29-1 and TRBJ1-1): SAVISQKPSRDICQRGTSLTIQCQVDSQVTMMFWYRQQPGQSLTLIATANQGSEATYESGFVIDKFPISRPNLTFSTLTVSNMSPEDSSIYLCSVRPGTANTEAFFGQGTRLTVV.

The chain links TRBV5-1 to TRBJ2-7; the match to TRBD1 covers 9 bases. From germline, CDR1 is SGHRS and CDR2 YFSETQ. The CDR3 is 15 amino acids. The V segment lost 6 bases and the J segment 4 bases; nucleotides outside the gene matches: 11. The chain's CDR3 is CASNWGDRDLYEQYF. The CDR3 nucleotides are TGCGCCAGCAATTGGGGGGACAGGGATTTATACGAGCAGTACTTC.

The chain carries TRBV7-8 and TRBJ1-6, with 9 nucleotides matching TRBD1. The V and J ends lost 6 bases and 11 bases, in that order; junction bases with no gene match: 14. The CDR3 runs 16 residues. Germline CDR1 reads SGHVS; CDR2 reads FQNEAQ. The CDR3 here is CASRSPGQGVSTPLHF. CDR3 nucleotides: TGTGCCAGCAGATCTCCGGGACAGGGTGTTTCTACACCCCTCCACTTT.

V usage is TRBV28 and J usage is TRBJ2-3; D perhaps matches TRBD1 (5 bases). The CDR3 is 13 amino acids. Germline V gene sequence: CDR1 MDHEN, CDR2 SYDVKM. V was clipped by 6 bases and J by 7 bases, with 14 bases between them. The CDR3 here is CASRLTGSNTQYF. CDR3 bases: TGTGCCAGCAGACTCACAGGTTCTAATACGCAGTATTTT.

This clone was seen once. The chain links TRBV18 to TRBJ1-1; possible D gene TRBD1, 6 bases. The CDR3 totals 16 residues. V dropped 3 bases and J dropped 0 bases, with 14 bases sitting between them. CDR1 and CDR2 from the germline V gene are KGHSH and LQKENI. CDR3 coding DNA: TGTGCCAGCTCACCTACAGGGCCCCCGATGAACACTGAAGCTTTCTTT. As protein: CASSPTGPPMNTEAFF. The full variable domain, with the rest looked up from reference TRBV18 and TRBJ1-1, is NAGVMQNPRHLVRRRGQEARLRCSPMKGHSHVYWYRQLPEEGLKFMVYLQKENIIDESGMPKERFSAEFPKEGPSILRIQQVVRGDSAAYFCASSPTGPPMNTEAFFGQGTRLTVV.

The chain carries TRBV18 and TRBJ2-1, with 8 nucleotides matching TRBD2. This CDR3 is 15 amino acids long. Germline V gene data show CDR1 as KGHSH and CDR2 as LQKENI. Germline trimming cut 1 base from V and 7 bases from J; bases unmatched to any gene: 6. CDR3 loop: CASSPLGTSVNEQFF. The CDR3 region has the DNA TGTGCCAGCTCACCACTGGGGACTAGTGTGAATGAGCAGTTCTTC.

The CDR3 spells CASSATSGNTDTQYF. The CDR3 coding sequence is TGCGCCAGCAGCGCGACTAGCGGGAACACAGATACGCAGTATTTT. This chain uses TRBV5-1 with TRBJ2-3; TRBD2 matches at 11 bases. This CDR3 comprises 15 residues. The V gene's germline CDR1 is SGHRS and CDR2 YFSETQ. V shed 4 bases, J shed 2 bases, and the junction held 3 bases outside the gene matches.

V gene TRBV6-5 combines with J gene TRBJ1-6; TRBD1 aligns across 10 bases. The CDR3 is 16 residues long. Germline V gene data show CDR1 as MNHEY and CDR2 as SVGAGI. Germline trimming cut 2 bases from V and 10 bases from J; bases unmatched to any gene: 8. The CDR3 loop is CASSYQPGQGTSPLHF. CDR3 nucleotides: TGTGCCAGCAGTTACCAACCGGGACAGGGGACATCACCCCTCCACTTT.

This clone was seen a handful of times. V and J are TRBV4-3 and TRBJ1-1; D gene ambiguous. The CDR3 totals 19 residues. From germline, CDR1 is LGHNA and CDR2 YSLEER. V was cut by 1 base and J by 1 base, with 22 bases left in between. The CDR3 DNA is TGCGCCAGCAGCCAAGCCAGCGGAAGGCACGGTTGGGGGAACACTGAAGCTTTCTTT. Translated: CASSQASGRHGWGNTEAFF.

This chain connects TRBV14 to TRBJ2-7, with TRBD2 as a possible D gene (6 bases). Germline CDR1 is SGHDN and CDR2 is FVKESK. V lost 2 bases and J lost 4, with 12 bases in between. There are 14 residues in the CDR3. CDR3 region: CASSQLEGRYEQYF. The CDR3 DNA is TGTGCCAGCAGCCAATTGGAGGGGCGTTACGAGCAGTACTTC.

CDR3 protein: CASSQADRVFGYTF. CDR3 nucleotides: TGTGCCAGCAGCCAAGCGGACAGGGTTTTTGGCTACACCTTC. The chain recombines TRBV14 with TRBJ1-2; 8 bases fit TRBD1. V lost 1 base to trimming and J lost 7 bases; unmatched junction nucleotides: 5. The CDR3 sequence is 14 residues long. The germline V gene encodes CDR1 SGHDN and CDR2 FVKESK.

The chain carries TRBV5-4 and TRBJ2-1, with TRBD1 identical over 7 bases. J was trimmed by 5 bases and V by 0 bases; bases with no gene match: 5. The CDR3 is 15 amino acids. The germline V gene encodes CDR1 SGHNT and CDR2 YYREEE (reference sequence). The DNA for the CDR3 is TGTGCCAGCAGCTTGGCCTCGGGACAGAACAATGAGCAGTTCTTC. Protein product: CASSLASGQNNEQFF.

V gene TRBV9 combines with J gene TRBJ2-1; possible D gene TRBD2, 5 bases. Germline values: CDR1 SGDLS, CDR2 YYNGEE. The length of the CDR3 is 12 residues. V lost 0 bases to trimming and J lost 8 bases, with 6 bases between them. CDR3 in amino acids: CASSVGGYEQFF. Here the CDR3 DNA reads TGTGCCAGCAGCGTAGGAGGGTATGAGCAGTTCTTC.

J is TRBJ1-5 and V is TRBV28; D remains unclear. Germline CDR1 and CDR2: MDHEN and SYDVKM. The CDR3 contains 12 residues. The germline V and J ends were trimmed by 6 bases and 10 bases, with 13 bases remaining between them. The CDR3 DNA follows: TGTGCCAGCAGATGGTTTGCGGGCCCCCAGCATTTT. Its protein is CASRWFAGPQHF.

This clone was recorded a few times. Other DNA sequences in this specimen translate into the identical CDR3. The chain is built from TRBV28 and TRBJ2-7; D unresolved. Between the trimmed V and J ends, which lost 3 bases and 4 bases, there was a span of 4 bases. The germline gives CDR1 MDHEN, CDR2 SYDVKM. CDR3 length equals 11 residues. CDR3: CASSLRYEQYF. The CDR3 coding sequence is TGTGCCAGCAGTTTGCGATACGAGCAGTACTTC. The whole variable domain, remainder taken from reference TRBV28 and TRBJ2-7, is DVKVTQSSRYLVKRTGEKVFLECVQDMDHENMFWYRQDPGLGLRLIYFSYDVKMKEKGDIPEGYSVSREKKERFSLILESASTNQTSMYLCASSLRYEQYFGPGTRLTVT.

For this clone: Other DNA variants within this sample encode the same CDR3. This sequence joins TRBV5-1 and TRBJ1-1; TRBD1 matches at 8 bases. V lost 1 base and J lost 0; bases outside the gene matches: 2. Germline V gene lookup returns CDR1 SGHRS and CDR2 YFSETQ. The CDR3 runs to 15 residues. CDR3 region: CASSLSGGLNTEAFF. Here the CDR3 DNA reads TGCGCCAGCAGCTTGTCAGGGGGCTTGAACACTGAAGCTTTCTTT.